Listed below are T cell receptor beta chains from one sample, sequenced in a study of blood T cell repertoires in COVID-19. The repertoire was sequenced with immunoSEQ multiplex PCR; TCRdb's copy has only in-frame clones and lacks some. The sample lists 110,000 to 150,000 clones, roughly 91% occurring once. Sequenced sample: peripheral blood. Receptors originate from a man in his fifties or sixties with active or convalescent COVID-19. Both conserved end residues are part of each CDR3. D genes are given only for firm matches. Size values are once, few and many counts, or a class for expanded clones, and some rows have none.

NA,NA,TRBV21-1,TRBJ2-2,TGTGCCAAACGGAATCCTAGCCGGGGGTGGGCCGGGGAGCTGTTTTTT,CAKRNPSRGWAGELFF
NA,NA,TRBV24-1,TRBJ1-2,TGTGCCACCAGTGATTTTCGGTACGGGAATGGCTACACCTTC,CATSDFRYGNGYTF
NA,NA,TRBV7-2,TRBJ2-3,TGTGCCAGCAGCTTAGGATTGCGGGGGCGCACAGATACGCAGTATTTT,CASSLGLRGRTDTQYF
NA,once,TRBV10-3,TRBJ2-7,TGTGCCATCAGTGAGGCGTCTTACGAGCAGTACTTC,CAISEASYEQYF
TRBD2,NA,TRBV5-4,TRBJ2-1,TGTGCCAGCAGCCCTAGCGGGAGCTCCTACAATGAGCAGTTCTTC,CASSPSGSSYNEQFF
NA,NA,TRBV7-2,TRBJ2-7,TGTGCCAGCAGCTTAAGCGGCTACGAGCAGTACTTC,CASSLSGYEQYF
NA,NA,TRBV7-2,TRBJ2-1,TGTGCCAGCAGCCCCCGGCCGGGGTGGGGTGAGCAGTTCTTC,CASSPRPGWGEQFF
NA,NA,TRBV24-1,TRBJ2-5,TGTGCCACCAGTGATGGGGGGACCCAAGAGACCCAGTACTTC,CATSDGGTQETQYF
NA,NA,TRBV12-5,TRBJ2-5,TGTGCTAACACCGACAGCCAAGAGACCCAGTACTTC,CANTDSQETQYF
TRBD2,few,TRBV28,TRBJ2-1,TGTGCCAGCAGTAGCCGGGGAGGGCCAGGCAATGAGCAGTTCTTC,CASSSRGGPGNEQFF
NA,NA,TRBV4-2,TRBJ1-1,TGTGCTAGCAGCCAAGTTGGCGGACAGTCCTCGAACACTGAAGCTTTCTTT,CASSQVGGQSSNTEAFF
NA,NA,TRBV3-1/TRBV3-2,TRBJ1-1,TGTGCCAGCAGCCAAGATCGGCAGGCACACGAAGCTTTCTTT,CASSQDRQAHEAFF
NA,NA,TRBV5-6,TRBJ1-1,TGTGCCAGCAGTCGGTGGGGCAGGGAGGCGAACACTGAAGCTTTCTTT,CASSRWGREANTEAFF
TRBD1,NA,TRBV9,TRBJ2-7,TGTGCCAGCAGCCGACGGACGGGGGACAGGGAGCAGTACTTC,CASSRRTGDREQYF
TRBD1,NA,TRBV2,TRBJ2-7,TGTGCCAGCAGATCTCAGGGGGCCTTGTACGAGCAGTACTTC,CASRSQGALYEQYF
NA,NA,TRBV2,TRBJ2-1,TGTGCCACCCTTTCACGGGACTTAGCCCCAGTGTTCTTC,CATLSRDLAPVFF
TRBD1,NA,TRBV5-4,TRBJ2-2,TGTGCCAGCAGCTTGGTCCAGGGGGCTGCCGGGGAGCTGTTTTTT,CASSLVQGAAGELFF
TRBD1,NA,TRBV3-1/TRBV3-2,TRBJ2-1,TGTGCCAGCAGCCAAGATTCGGCGAGACAGGGGGCCAATGAGCAGTTCTTC,CASSQDSARQGANEQFF
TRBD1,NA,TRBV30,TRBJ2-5,TGTGCCTGGAGTGCAAGGGGGCTGGTACGCGGGACCCAGTACTTC,CAWSARGLVRGTQYF
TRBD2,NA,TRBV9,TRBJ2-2,TGTGCCAGCAGCGTAGGCTCGGGGAGGAGCGGGACCACCGGGGAGCTGTTTTTT,CASSVGSGRSGTTGELFF
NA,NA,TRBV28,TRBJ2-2,TGTGCCAGCACCATAGGGGCCACCGGGGAGCTGTTTTTT,CASTIGATGELFF
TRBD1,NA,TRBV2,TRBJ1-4,TGTGCCAGCAGAGCCGACAGGGGGGGGAATGAAAAACTGTTTTTT,CASRADRGGNEKLFF
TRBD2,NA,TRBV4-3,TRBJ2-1,TGCGCCAGCAGCCAATTACTAGCGGGAGCCGACGAGCAGTTCTTC,CASSQLLAGADEQFF
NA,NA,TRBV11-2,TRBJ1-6,TGTGCCAGCAGCTTAGAAGTCTCTCCAGCGGGCTCACCCCTCCACTTT,CASSLEVSPAGSPLHF
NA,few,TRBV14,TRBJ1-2,TGTGCCAGCAGCCCCCAGGGGACCTATGGCTACACCTTC,CASSPQGTYGYTF
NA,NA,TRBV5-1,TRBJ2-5,TGCGCCAGCAGCTTGGGTCCTCAAGAGACCCAGTACTTC,CASSLGPQETQYF
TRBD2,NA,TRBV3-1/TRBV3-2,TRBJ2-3,TGTGCCAGCAGCCCTTGGACTAGCGGGGGACGCACAGATACGCAGTATTTT,CASSPWTSGGRTDTQYF
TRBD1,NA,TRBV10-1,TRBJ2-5,TGCGCCAGCAGAGGTGACAGGGAGAAAGAGACCCAGTACTTC,CASRGDREKETQYF
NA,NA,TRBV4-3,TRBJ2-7,TGCGCCAGCAGCCAAGGGCTCAGGGCTTCCCTCCACGAGCAGTACTTC,CASSQGLRASLHEQYF
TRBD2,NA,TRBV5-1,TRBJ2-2,TGCGCCAGCAGCCTTGGACTAGCGGGGGGGCGTCGCACCGGGGAGCTGTTTTTT,CASSLGLAGGRRTGELFF
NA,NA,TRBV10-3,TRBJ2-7,TGTGCCATCAGTGAGTTTGGGGGGGCAACCTACGAGCAGTACTTC,CAISEFGGATYEQYF
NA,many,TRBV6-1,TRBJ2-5,TGTGCCAGCAGTGAACTCCAAGAGACCCAGTACTTC,CASSELQETQYF
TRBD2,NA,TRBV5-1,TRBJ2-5,TGCGCCAGCAGGCAGCGGGGGGGCCAAGAGACCCAGTACTTC,CASRQRGGQETQYF
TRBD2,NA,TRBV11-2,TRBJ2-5,TGTGCCAGCAGCGCCGCTGGGGGGGTGGCAGAGACCCAGTACTTC,CASSAAGGVAETQYF
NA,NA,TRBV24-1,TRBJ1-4,TGTGCCACCAGTGACCCCCGGGCAGGGGCGATTGAAAAACTGTTTTTT,CATSDPRAGAIEKLFF
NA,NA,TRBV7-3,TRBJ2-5,TGTGCCAGCAGCTTAACCGGAGGGGTGGGGGAGACCCAGTACTTC,CASSLTGGVGETQYF
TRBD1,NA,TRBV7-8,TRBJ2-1,TGTGCCAGCAGCTTAGGGGACAGGGGCGATGAGCAGTTCTTC,CASSLGDRGDEQFF